Listed below are T cell receptor beta chains from one sample, sequenced in a study of glioma-infiltrating T cells after dendritic cell vaccination. This table comes from immunoSEQ multiplex PCR, and its TCRdb copy is limited to in-frame clones, with some not included. The table shows approximately 50,000 clones, with about 88% occurring only once. The sample in question was blood, obtained after dendritic cell vaccination. The receptors come from a human donor with glioblastoma. The CDR3 runs from the conserved cysteine through the conserved F or W. The D gene is left open where the match is weak. Clone size is shown for a subset of rows, as once, few, many or a class of expanded clone.

abundance,v_gene,j_gene,d_gene,CDR3nt,CDR3aa
NA,TRBV28,TRBJ2-3,NA,TGTGCCAGCAGTTTATCCCCCCAGGCGGATACGCAGTATTTT,CASSLSPQADTQYF
once,TRBV9,TRBJ2-4,NA,TGTGCCAGCAGCGTAGCCCCCGAAGCCGGAAACATTCAGTACTTC,CASSVAPEAGNIQYF
NA,TRBV6-5,TRBJ1-2,NA,TGTGCCAGCAGTGCTTGGGGGCAGGGGAATGGCTACACCTTC,CASSAWGQGNGYTF
NA,TRBV7-9,TRBJ2-5,NA,TGTGCCAGCAGCTTAGATGCGGGATACCGGGAAGAGACCCAGTACTTC,CASSLDAGYREETQYF
NA,TRBV2,TRBJ1-5,TRBD1,TGTGCCAGCAGCTGGGACAGTTTATATCAGCCCCAGCATTTT,CASSWDSLYQPQHF
NA,TRBV9,TRBJ1-5,TRBD1,TGTGCCAGCAGCCCGGACAGGGTTAATCAGCCCCAGCATTTT,CASSPDRVNQPQHF
NA,TRBV6-1,TRBJ1-4,TRBD1,TGTGCCAGCAGTGGGCAGGGGGCGTTAGAACTGTTTTTT,CASSGQGALELFF
NA,TRBV28,TRBJ2-2,TRBD2,TGTGCCAGCAGGGGGGGACTAGCGGGAGGCACCGGGGAGCTGTTTTTT,CASRGGLAGGTGELFF
NA,TRBV28,TRBJ1-2,NA,TGTGCCAGCAGACAGGGTGGAAAAGATGGCTACACCTTC,CASRQGGKDGYTF
once,TRBV6-5,TRBJ2-7,NA,TGTGCCAGCAGGATTTACAGGACCAGCTCCTACGAGCAGTACTTC,CASRIYRTSSYEQYF